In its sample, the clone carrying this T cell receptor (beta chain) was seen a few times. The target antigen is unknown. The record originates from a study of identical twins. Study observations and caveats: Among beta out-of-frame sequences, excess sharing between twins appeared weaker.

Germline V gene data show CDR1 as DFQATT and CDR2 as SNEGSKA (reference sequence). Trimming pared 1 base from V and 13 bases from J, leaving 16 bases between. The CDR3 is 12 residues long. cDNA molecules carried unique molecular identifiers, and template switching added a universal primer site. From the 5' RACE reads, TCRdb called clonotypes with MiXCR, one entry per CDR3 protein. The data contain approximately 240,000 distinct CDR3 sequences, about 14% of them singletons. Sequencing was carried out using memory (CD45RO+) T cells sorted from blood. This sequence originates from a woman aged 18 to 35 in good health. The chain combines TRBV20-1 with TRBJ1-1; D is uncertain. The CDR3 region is CSARGLDFKVFF. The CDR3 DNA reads TGCAGTGCTAGAGGGTTAGACTTTAAAGTTTTCTTT.